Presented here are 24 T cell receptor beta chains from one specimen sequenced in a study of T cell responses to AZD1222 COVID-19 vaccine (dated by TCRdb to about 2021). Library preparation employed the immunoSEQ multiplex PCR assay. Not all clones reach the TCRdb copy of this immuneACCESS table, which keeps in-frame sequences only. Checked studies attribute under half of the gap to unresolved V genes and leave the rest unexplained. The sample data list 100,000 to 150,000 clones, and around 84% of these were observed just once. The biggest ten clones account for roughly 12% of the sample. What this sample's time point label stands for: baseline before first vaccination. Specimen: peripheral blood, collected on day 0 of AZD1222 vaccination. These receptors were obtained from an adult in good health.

CDR3 coding DNA: TGTGCCAGCTCACCAAGGACAGGGGGGGTTCGGGACACTGAAGCTTTCTTT. Translation: CASSPRTGGVRDTEAFF. The rearrangement uses TRBV18 and TRBJ1-1; the match to TRBD1 covers 10 bases. The CDR3 sequence is 17 residues long. The germline V gene encodes CDR1 KGHSH and CDR2 LQKENI. J was trimmed by 3 bases and V by 2 bases; bases with no gene match: 9.

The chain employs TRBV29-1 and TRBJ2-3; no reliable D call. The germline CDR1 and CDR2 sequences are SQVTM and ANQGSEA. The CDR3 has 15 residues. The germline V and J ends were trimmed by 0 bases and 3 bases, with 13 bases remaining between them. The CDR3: CSVEEEGFGTDTQYF. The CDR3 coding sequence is TGCAGCGTTGAAGAAGAAGGCTTCGGTACAGATACGCAGTATTTT.

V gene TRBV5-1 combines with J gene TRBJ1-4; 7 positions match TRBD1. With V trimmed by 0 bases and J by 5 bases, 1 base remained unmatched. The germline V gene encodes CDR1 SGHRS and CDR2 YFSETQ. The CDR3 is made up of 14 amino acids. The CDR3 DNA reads TGCGCCAGCAGCTTGGCGGGACAGAATGAAAAACTGTTTTTT. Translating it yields CASSLAGQNEKLFF.

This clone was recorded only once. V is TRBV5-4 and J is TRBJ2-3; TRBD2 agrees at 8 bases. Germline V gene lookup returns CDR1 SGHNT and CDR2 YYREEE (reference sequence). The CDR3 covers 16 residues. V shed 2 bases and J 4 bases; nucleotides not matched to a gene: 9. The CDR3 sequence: CASSFPGTSKSDTQYF. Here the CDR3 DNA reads TGTGCCAGCAGCTTCCCCGGGACTAGTAAGTCAGATACGCAGTATTTT. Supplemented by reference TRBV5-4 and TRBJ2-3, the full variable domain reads ETGVTQSPTHLIKTRGQQVTLRCSSQSGHNTVSWYQQALGQGPQFIFQYYREEENGRGNFPPRFSGLQFPNYSSELNVNALELDDSALYLCASSFPGTSKSDTQYFGPGTRLTVL.

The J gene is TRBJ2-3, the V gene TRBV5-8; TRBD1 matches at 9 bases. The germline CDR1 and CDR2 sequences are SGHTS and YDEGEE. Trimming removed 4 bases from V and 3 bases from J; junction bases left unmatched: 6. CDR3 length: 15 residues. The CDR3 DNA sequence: TGTGCCAGCAGCCGCCCGGGACAGGGAACAGATACGCAGTATTTT. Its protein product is CASSRPGQGTDTQYF.

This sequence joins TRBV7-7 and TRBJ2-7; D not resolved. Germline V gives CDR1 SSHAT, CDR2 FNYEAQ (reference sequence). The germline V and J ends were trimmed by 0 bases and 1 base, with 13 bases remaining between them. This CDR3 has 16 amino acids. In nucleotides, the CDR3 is TGTGCCAGCAGCTTAGCGCTCAGTCCCCCTTCCTACGAGCAGTACTTC. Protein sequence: CASSLALSPPSYEQYF.

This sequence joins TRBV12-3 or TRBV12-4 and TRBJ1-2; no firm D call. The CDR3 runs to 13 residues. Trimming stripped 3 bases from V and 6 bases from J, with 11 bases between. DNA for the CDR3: TGTGCCAGCAGTTTCGGGAGGGTGGATGGCTACACCTTC. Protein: CASSFGRVDGYTF.

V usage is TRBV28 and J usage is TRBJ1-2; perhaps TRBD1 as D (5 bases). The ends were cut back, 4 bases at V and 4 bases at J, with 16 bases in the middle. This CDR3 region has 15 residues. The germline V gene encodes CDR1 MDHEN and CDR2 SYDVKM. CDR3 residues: CASSYIGAGAYGYTF. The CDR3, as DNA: TGTGCCAGCAGTTATATTGGGGCAGGAGCCTATGGCTACACCTTC.

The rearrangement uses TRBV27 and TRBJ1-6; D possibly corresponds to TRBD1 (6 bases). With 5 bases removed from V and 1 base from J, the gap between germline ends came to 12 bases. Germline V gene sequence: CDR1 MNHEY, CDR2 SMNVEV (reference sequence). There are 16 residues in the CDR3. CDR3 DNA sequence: TGTGCCAGCAGTCCGCTGAGGGGGTCCTATAATTCACCCCTCCACTTT. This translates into CASSPLRGSYNSPLHF.

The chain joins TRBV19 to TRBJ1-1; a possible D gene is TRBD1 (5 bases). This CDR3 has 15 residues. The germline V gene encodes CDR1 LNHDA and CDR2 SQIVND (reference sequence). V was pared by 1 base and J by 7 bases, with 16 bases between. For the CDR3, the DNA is TGTGCCAGTAGTATAGCAGGAGGGGCCGCCTATGAAGCTTTCTTT. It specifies CASSIAGGAAYEAFF.

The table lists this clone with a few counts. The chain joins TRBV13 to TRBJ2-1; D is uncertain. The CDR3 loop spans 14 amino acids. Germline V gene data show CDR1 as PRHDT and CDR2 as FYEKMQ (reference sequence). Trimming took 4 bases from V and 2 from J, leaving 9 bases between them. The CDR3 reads CASSSLRAYNEQFF. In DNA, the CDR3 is TGTGCCAGCAGCTCCCTCCGAGCCTACAATGAGCAGTTCTTC.

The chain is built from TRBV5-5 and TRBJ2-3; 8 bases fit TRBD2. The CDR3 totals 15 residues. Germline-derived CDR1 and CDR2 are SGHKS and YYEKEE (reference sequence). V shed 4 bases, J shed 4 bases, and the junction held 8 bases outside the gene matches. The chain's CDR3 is CASSVFGGGPDTQYF. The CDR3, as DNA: TGTGCCAGCAGCGTTTTCGGCGGGGGGCCAGATACGCAGTATTTT.

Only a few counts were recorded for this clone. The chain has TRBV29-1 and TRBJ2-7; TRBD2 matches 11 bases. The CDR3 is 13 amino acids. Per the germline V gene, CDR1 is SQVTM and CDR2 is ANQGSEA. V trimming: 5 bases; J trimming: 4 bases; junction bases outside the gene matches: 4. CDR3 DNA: TGCAGCGTTAAAGGACTAGCGGGTTACGAGCAGTACTTC. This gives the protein CSVKGLAGYEQYF.

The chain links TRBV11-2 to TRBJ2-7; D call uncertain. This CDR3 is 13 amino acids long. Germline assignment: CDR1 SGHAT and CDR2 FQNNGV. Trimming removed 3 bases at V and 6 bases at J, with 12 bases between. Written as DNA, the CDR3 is TGTGCCAGCAGCTTCTCACTCTCAAGCGAGCAGTACTTC. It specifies CASSFSLSSEQYF.

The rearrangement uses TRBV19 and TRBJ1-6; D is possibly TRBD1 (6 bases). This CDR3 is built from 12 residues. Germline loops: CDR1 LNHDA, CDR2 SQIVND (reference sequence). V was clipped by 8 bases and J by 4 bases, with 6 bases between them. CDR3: CASGQYNSPLHF. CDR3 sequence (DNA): TGTGCCAGTGGACAGTATAATTCACCCCTCCACTTT.

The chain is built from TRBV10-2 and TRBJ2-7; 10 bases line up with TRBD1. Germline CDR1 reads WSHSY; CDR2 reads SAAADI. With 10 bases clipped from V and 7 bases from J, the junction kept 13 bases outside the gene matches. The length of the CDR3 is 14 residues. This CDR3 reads CATWDRGRNEEQYF. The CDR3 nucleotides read TGCGCCACTTGGGACAGGGGACGAAATGAAGAGCAGTACTTC.

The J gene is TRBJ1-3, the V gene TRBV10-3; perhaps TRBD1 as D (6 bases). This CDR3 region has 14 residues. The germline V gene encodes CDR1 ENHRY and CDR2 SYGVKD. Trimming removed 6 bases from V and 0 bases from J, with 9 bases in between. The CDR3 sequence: CAISDRYSGNTIYF. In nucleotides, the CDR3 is TGTGCCATCAGCGACAGGTACTCTGGAAACACCATATATTTT.

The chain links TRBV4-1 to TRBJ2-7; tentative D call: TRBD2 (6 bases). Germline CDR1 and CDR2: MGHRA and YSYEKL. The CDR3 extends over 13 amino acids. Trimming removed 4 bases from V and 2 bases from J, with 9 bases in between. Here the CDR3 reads CASSLRTTYEQYF. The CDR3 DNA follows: TGCGCCAGCAGCCTTCGGACTACCTACGAGCAGTACTTC.

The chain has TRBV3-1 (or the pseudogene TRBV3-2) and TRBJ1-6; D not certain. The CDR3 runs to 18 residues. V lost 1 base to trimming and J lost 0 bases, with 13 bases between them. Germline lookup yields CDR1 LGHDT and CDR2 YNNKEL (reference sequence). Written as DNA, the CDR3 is TGTGCCAGCAGCCAAGTAACTCCGGTCAGCTCCTATAATTCACCCCTCCACTTT. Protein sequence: CASSQVTPVSSYNSPLHF.

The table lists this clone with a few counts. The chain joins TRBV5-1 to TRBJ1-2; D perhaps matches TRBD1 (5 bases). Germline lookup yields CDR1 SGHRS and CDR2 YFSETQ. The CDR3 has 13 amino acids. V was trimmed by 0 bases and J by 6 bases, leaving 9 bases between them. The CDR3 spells CASSLGAGNGYTF. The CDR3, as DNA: TGCGCCAGCAGCTTGGGCGCAGGGAATGGCTACACCTTC.

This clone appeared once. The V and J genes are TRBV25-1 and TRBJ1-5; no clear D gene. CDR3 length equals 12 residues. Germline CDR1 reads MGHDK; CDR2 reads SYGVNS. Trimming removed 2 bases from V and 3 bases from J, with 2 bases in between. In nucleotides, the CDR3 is TGTGCCAGCAGTGAAGTCAATCAGCCCCAGCATTTT. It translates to CASSEVNQPQHF.

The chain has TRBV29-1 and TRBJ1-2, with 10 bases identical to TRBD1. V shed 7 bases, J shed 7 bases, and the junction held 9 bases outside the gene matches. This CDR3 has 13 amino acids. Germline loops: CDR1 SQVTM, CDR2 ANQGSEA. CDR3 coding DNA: TGCAGCGATTCCGGGACAGGGGTCGGTGGCTACACCTTC. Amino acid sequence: CSDSGTGVGGYTF.

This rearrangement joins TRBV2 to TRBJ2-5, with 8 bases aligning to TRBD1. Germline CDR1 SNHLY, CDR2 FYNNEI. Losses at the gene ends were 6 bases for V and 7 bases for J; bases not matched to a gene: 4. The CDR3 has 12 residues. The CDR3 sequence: CASRPGQGTQYF. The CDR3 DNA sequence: TGTGCCAGCAGACCCGGACAGGGGACCCAGTACTTC.

This CDR3 reads CASSEGTGVNTEAFF. The CDR3 DNA reads TGTGCCAGCAGTGAGGGGACAGGGGTGAACACTGAAGCTTTCTTT. The chain links TRBV6-1 to TRBJ1-1; 10 bases are shared with TRBD1. The CDR3 is made up of 15 amino acids. Germline-derived CDR1 and CDR2 are MNHNS and SASEGT. The V segment lost 3 bases and the J segment 0 bases; nucleotides outside the gene matches: 1.